The clone carrying this T cell receptor (beta chain) was seen only once. Profiling relied on immunoSEQ multiplex PCR, and the TCRdb table lists in-frame clones only, not all of them. The sample yields 250,000 to 350,000 clones, roughly 86% seen once. This entry belongs to a study of blood T cell repertoires in COVID-19. Study-wide context: Nucleic acid was either cDNA or gDNA, and it came from T cells, B-cell-depleted T cells, or PBMCs.

The study drew participants aged about 18 to 90 years from fewer than 30 US areas. Each participant's cohort was designated according to participant-reported clinical history. Recovered status in Cohort 3 required two negative PCRs, clearance, or symptom resolution. Sequencing was done on a sample of PBMCs or T cells enriched from blood (not recorded which). This TCR was recovered from a young woman who had recovered from COVID-19.

The CDR3 loop reads CAISPRTGRSTDTQYF. For the CDR3, the DNA is TGTGCCATCAGTCCCCGGACAGGCCGAAGCACAGATACGCAGTATTTT. This chain connects TRBV10-3 to TRBJ2-3, with 7 bases fitting TRBD1. CDR1 and CDR2 from the germline V gene are ENHRY and SYGVKD. Trimming took 5 bases from V and 0 from J; bases not matched to a gene: 8. The CDR3 spans 16 residues.